This TCR beta chain was captured by sequencing in a study of blood T cells in healthy people across ages. Donation came from healthy Caucasian individuals in Russia who were aged 6 to 90. Staff drew roughly 10 milliliters of peripheral blood from each donor. A second about 6 to 12 cycle PCR used barcoded and J-beta primers. Samples each returned at least 2.5 million CDR3-containing paired-end reads. TCRdb passed the 5' RACE reads through MiXCR, listing each CDR3 protein once. The sample has about 1.6 million distinct CDR3 sequences, 34% seen once. The sequencing sample was made of blood. This TCR was recovered from a woman in her twenties or thirties in good health.

The CDR3: CASSPQGGMGETQYF. The DNA for the CDR3 is TGTGCCAGCAGTCCCCAGGGGGGAATGGGGGAGACCCAGTACTTC. The gene calls are TRBV6-2 or TRBV6-3 and TRBJ2-7; perhaps TRBD1 as D (7 bases). The J call is in doubt because the DNA end fits TRBJ2-5 better. CDR3 length: 15 amino acids. Germline CDR1 and CDR2: MNHEY and SVGEGT.